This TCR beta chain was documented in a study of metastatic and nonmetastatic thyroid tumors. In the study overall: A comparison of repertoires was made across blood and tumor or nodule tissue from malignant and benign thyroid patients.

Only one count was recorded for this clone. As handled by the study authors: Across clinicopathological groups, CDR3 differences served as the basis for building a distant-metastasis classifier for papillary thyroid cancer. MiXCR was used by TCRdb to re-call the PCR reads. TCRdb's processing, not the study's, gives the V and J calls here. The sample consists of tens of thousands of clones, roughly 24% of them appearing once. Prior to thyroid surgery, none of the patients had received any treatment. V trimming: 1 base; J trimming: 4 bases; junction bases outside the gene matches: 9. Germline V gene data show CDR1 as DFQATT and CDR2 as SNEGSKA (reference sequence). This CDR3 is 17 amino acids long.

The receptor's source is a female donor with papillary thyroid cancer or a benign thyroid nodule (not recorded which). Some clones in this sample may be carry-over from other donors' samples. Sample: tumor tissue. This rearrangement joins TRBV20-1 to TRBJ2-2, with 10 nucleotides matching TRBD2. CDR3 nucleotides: TGCAGTGCTAGAGGGTCTGCTAGCGGGAGCGGCACCGGGGAGCTGTTTTTT. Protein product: CSARGSASGSGTGELFF.